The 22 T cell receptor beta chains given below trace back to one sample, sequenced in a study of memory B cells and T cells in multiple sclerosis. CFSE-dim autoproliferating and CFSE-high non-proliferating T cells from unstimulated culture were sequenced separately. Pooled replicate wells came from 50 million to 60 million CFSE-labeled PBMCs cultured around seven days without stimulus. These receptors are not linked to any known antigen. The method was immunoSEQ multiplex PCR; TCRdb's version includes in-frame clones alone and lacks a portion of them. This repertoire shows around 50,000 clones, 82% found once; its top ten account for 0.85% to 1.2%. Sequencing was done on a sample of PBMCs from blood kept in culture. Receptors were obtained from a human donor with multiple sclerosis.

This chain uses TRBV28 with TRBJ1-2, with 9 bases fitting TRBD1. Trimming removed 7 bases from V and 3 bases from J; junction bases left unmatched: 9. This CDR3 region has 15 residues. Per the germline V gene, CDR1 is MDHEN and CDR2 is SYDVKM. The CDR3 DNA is TGTGCCAGCACCAGGGGACAGGGAATCTACTATGGCTACACCTTC. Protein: CASTRGQGIYYGYTF.

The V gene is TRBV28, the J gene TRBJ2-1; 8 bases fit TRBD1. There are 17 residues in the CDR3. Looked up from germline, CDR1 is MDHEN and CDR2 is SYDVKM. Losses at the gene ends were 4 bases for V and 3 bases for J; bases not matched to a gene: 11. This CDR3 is CASSYYRGQEFYNEQFF. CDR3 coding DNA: TGTGCCAGCAGTTATTACAGGGGACAGGAGTTCTACAATGAGCAGTTCTTC.

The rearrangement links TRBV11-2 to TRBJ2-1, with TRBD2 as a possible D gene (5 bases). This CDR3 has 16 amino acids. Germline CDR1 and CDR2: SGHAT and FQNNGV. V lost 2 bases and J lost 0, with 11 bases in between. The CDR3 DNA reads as TGTGCCAGCAGCTTAAGAGGGATGAGCTCCTACAATGAGCAGTTCTTC. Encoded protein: CASSLRGMSSYNEQFF.

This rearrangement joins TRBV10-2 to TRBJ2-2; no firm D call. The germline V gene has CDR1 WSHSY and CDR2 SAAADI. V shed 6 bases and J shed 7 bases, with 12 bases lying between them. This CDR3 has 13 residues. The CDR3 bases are TGCGCCAGCAGCTCGGCGGCGAACGGGGAGCTGTTTTTT. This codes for CASSSAANGELFF.

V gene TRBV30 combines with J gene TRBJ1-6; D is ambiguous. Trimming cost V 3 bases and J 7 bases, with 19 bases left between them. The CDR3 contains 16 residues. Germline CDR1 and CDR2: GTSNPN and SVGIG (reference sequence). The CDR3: CAWRQRADRGNSPLHF. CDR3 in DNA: TGTGCCTGGAGACAACGGGCCGATCGGGGAAATTCACCCCTCCACTTT.

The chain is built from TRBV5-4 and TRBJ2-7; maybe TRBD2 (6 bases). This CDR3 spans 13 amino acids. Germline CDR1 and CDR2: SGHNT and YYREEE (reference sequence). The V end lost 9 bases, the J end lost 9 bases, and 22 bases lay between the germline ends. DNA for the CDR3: TGTGCCATCTCCCGGGACTCGGGCGTGTGGCAGTACTTC. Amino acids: CAISRDSGVWQYF.

The CDR3 DNA sequence: TGTGCCAGCAGCCCATTCGAAGACAGTTACGAGCAGTACTTC. It translates to CASSPFEDSYEQYF. The chain recombines TRBV6-5 with TRBJ2-7; a possible D gene is TRBD1 (5 bases). This CDR3 comprises 14 residues. The V end lost 6 bases, the J end lost 4 bases, and 16 bases lay between the germline ends. CDR1 and CDR2 (germline): MNHEY, SVGAGI.

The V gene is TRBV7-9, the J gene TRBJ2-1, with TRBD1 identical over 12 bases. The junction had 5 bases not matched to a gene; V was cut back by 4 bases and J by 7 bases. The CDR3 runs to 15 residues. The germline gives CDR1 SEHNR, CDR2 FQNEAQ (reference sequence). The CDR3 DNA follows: TGTGCCAGCAGCTCCCGGGACAGGGGGCTGAATGAGCAGTTCTTC. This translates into CASSSRDRGLNEQFF.

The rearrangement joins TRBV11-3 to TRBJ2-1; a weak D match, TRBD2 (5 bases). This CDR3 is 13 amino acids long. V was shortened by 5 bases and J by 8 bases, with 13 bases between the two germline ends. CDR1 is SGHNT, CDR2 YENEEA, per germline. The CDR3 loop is CASSARGWDEQFF. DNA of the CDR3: TGTGCCAGCAGCGCCCGAGGGTGGGATGAGCAGTTCTTC.

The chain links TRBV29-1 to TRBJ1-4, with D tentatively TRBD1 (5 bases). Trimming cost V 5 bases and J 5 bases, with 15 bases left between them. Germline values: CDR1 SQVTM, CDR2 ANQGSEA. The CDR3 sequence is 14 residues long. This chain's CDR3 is CSVRGGGSNEKLFF. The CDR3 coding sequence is TGCAGCGTTCGTGGGGGGGGGTCCAATGAAAAACTGTTTTTT.

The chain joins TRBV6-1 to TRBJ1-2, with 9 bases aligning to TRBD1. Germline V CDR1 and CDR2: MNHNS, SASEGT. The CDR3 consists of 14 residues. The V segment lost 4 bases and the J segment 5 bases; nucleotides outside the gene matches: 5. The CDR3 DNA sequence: TGTGCCAGCAGTGCGACAGGGGGTGGGTATGGCTACACCTTC. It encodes CASSATGGGYGYTF.

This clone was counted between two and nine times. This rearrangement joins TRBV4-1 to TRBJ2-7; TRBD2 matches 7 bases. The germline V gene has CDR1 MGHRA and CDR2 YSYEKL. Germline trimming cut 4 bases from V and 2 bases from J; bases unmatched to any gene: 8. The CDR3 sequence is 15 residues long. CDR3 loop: CASSPSPGGAYEQYF. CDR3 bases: TGCGCCAGCAGCCCCTCCCCGGGGGGAGCCTACGAGCAGTACTTC.

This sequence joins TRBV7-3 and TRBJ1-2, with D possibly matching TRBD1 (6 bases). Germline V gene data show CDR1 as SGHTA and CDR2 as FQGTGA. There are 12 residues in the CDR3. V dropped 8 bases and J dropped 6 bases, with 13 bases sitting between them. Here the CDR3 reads CASGPGEDGYTF. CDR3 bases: TGTGCCAGCGGCCCAGGGGAGGATGGCTACACCTTC.

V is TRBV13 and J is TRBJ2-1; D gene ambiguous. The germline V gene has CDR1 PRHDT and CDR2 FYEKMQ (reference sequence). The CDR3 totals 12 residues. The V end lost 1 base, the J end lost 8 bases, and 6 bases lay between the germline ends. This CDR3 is CASSLEADEQFF. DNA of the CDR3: TGTGCCAGCAGCTTAGAAGCAGATGAGCAGTTCTTC.

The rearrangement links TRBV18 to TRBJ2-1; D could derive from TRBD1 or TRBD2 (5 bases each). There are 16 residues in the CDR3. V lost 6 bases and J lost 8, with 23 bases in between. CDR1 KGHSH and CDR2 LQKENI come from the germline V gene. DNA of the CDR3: TGTGCCAGCTCGCGAGGGGTCTCCCCGGAGGTCGATGAGCAGTTCTTC. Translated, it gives CASSRGVSPEVDEQFF.

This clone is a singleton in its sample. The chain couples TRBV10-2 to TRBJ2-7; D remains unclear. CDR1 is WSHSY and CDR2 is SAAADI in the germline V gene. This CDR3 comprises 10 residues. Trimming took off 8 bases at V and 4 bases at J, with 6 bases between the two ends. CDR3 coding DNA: TGCGCCAGCGCTGAATACGAGCAGTACTTC. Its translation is CASAEYEQYF.

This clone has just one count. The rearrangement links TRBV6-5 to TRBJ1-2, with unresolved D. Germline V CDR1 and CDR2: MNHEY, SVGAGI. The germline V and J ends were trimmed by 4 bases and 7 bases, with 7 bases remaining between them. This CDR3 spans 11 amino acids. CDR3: CASSSIGGYTF. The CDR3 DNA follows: TGTGCCAGCAGTTCTATAGGTGGCTACACCTTC.

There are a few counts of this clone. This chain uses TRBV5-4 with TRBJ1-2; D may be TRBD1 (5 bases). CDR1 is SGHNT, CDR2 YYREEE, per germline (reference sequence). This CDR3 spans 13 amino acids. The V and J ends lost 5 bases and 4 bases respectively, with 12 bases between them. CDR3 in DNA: TGTGCCAGCAGGTCCGGGACGGTCTATGGCTACACCTTC. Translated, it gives CASRSGTVYGYTF.

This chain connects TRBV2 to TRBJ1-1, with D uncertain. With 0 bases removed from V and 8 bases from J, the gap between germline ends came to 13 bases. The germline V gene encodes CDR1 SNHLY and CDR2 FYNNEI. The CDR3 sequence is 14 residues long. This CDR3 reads CASSEAGGGPEAFF. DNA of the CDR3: TGTGCCAGCAGTGAAGCGGGCGGAGGCCCAGAAGCTTTCTTT. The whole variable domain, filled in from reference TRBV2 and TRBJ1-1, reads EPEVTQTPSHQVTQMGQEVILRCVPISNHLYFYWYRQILGQKVEFLVSFYNNEISEKSEIFDDQFSVERPDGSNFTLKIRSTKLEDSAMYFCASSEAGGGPEAFFGQGTRLTVV.

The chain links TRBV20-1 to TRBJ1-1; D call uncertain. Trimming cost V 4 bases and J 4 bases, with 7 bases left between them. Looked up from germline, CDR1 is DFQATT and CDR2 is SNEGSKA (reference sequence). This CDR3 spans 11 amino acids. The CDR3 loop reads CSAMDGTEAFF. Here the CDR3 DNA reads TGCAGTGCTATGGACGGCACTGAAGCTTTCTTT.

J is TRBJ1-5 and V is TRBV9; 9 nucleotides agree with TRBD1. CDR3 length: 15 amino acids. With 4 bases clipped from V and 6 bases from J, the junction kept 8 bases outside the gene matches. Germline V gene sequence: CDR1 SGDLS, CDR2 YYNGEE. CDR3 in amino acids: CASSPTGGGTQPQHF. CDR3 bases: TGTGCCAGCAGCCCGACAGGGGGAGGCACTCAGCCCCAGCATTTT.

The CDR3, as DNA: TGTGCCAGTAACAGAAACACCGGGGAGCTGTTTTTT. Its protein is CASNRNTGELFF. The rearrangement links TRBV19 to TRBJ2-2; D is unclear. Germline CDR1 is LNHDA and CDR2 is SQIVND (reference sequence). CDR3 size: 12 residues. V was shortened by 7 bases and J by 2 bases, with 5 bases between the two germline ends. Full variable domain (rest looked up from reference TRBV19 and TRBJ2-2): DGGITQSPKYLFRKEGQNVTLSCEQNLNHDAMYWYRQDPGQGLRLIYYSQIVNDFQKGDIAEGYSVSREKKESFPLTVTSAQKNPTAFYLCASNRNTGELFFGEGSRLTVL.